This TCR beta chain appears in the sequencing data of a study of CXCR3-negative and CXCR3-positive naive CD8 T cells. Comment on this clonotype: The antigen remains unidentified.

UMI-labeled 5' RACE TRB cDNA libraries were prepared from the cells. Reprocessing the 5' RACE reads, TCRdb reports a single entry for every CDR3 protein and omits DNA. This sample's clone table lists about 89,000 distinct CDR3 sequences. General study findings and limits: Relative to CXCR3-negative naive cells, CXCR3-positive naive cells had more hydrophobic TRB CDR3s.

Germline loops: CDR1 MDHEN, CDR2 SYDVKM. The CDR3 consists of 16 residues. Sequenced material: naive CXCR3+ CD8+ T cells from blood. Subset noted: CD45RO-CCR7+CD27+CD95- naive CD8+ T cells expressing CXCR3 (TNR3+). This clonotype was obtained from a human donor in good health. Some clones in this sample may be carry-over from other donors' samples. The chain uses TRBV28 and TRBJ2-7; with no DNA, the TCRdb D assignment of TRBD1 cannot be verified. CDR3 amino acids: CASSFLPGGGAYEQYF.